This entry is about one T cell receptor beta chain. The source of the sample is a study of control samples from healthy donors and cancer patients. The CDR3 runs to 14 residues. Trimming removed 7 bases at V and 6 bases at J, with 18 bases between. In germline, CDR1 is LNHDA, CDR2 SQIVND (reference sequence). This table comes from immunoSEQ multiplex PCR, and its TCRdb copy is limited to in-frame clones, with some not included. The sample records around 120,000 clones, 91% being singletons. The sequence was obtained from a woman between 18 and 30 years old in good health. The V call is TRBV19, the J call TRBJ1-2; D is possibly TRBD1 (5 bases). The specimen sequenced was blood. The CDR3 nucleotides read TGTGCCAGTAAAAGGGGCCCCAATGTGGATGGCTACACCTTC. Its protein product is CASKRGPNVDGYTF.